This T cell receptor beta chain emerged from a study of T-cell reconstitution after alpha-beta-depleted transplantation in children. For TCRbeta, the library was prepared with unique molecular identifiers. TCRdb processed the PCR reads anew with MiXCR; each CDR3 protein has one entry. Of fewer than 500,000 distinct CDR3 sequences listed, roughly 43% were seen once; the top ten hold about 30%. The V gene lost 0 bases and the J gene lost 9 bases, with 13 bases spanning the gap. The V gene's germline CDR1 is SGDLS and CDR2 YYNGEE. The CDR3 spans 14 residues. The TCR originated in a girl aged 2-15 years with aplastic anemia, due to receive a stem cell transplant. The specimen was PBMCs, collected before TCRalphabeta/CD19-depleted stem cell transplant. V gene TRBV9 combines with J gene TRBJ2-1; no reliable D call. Written as DNA, the CDR3 is TGTGCCAGCAGCGTAGCAGCCATGTCCCCTGAGCAGTTCTTC. It encodes CASSVAAMSPEQFF. Using reference TRBV9 and TRBJ2-1 for the parts outside the CDR3, the full variable domain is DSGVTQTPKHLITATGQRVTLRCSPRSGDLSVYWYQQSLDQGLQFLIQYYNGEERAKGNILERFSAQQFPDLHSELNLSSLELGDSALYFCASSVAAMSPEQFFGPGTRLTVL.